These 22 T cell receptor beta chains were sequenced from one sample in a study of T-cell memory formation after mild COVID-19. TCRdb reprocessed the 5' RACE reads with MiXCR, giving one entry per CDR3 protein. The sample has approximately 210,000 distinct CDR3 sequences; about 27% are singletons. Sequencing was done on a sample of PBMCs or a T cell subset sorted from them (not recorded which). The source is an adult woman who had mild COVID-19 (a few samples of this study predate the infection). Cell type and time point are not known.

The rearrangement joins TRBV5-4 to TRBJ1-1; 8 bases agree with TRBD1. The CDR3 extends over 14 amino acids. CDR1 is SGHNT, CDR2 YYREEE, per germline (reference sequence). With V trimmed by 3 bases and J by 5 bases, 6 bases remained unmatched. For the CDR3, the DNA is TGTGCCAGCAGCTCACCACAGGGGGGGACTGAAGCTTTCTTT. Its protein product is CASSSPQGGTEAFF.

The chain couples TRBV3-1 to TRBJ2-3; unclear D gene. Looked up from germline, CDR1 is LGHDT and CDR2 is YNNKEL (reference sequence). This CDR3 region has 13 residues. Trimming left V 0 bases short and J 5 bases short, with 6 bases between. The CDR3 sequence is CASSQDMGDTQYF. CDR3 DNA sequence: TGTGCCAGCAGCCAAGATATGGGAGATACGCAGTATTTT.

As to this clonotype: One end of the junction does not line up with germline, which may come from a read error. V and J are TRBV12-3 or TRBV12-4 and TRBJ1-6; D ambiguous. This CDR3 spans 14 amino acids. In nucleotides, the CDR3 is TGTGCCAGCAGTCTAGCCGGGTACAATTCACCCCTCCACTTT. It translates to CASSLAGYNSPLHF.

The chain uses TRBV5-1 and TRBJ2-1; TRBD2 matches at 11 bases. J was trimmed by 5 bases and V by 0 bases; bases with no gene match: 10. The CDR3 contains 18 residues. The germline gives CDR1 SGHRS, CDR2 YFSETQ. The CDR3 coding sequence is TGCGCCAGCAGCTTGGAGCGTAGCGGGGGGGCAAGACACAATGAGCAGTTCTTC. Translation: CASSLERSGGARHNEQFF.

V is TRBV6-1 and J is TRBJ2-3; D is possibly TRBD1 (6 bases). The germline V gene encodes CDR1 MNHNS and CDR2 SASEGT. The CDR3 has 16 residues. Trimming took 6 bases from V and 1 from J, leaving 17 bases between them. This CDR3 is CASSGQSIWGTDTQYF. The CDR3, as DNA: TGTGCCAGCAGCGGACAGTCCATCTGGGGCACAGATACGCAGTATTTT.

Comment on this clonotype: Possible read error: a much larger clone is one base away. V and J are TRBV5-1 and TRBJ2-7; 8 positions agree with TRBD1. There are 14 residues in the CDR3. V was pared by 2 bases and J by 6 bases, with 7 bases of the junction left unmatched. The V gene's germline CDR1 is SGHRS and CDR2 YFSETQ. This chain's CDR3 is CASSLYLDRAEQYF. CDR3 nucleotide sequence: TGCGCCAGCAGCTTATACCTGGACAGGGCCGAGCAGTACTTC.

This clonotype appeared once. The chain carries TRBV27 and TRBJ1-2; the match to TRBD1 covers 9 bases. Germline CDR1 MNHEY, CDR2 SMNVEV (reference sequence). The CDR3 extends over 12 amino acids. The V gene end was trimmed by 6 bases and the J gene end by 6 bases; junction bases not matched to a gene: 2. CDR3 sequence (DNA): TGTGCCAGCAGACAGGGGGCCCATGGCTACACCTTC. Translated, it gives CASRQGAHGYTF.

Written as DNA, the CDR3 is TGTGCCAGCAGTAAGGGACTAGCGGGAGGTGGGGAGCTGTTTTTT. It is translated as CASSKGLAGGGELFF. V and J are TRBV12-3 or TRBV12-4 and TRBJ2-2; 15 bases are shared with TRBD2. V lost 5 bases and J lost 8; bases outside the gene matches: 3. The CDR3 runs 15 residues.

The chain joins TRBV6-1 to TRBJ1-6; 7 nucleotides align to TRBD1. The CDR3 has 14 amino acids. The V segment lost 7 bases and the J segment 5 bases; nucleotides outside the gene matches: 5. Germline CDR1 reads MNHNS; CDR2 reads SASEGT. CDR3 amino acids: CASTQDRNNSPLHF. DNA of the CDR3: TGTGCCAGCACCCAGGACAGGAATAATTCACCCCTCCACTTT.

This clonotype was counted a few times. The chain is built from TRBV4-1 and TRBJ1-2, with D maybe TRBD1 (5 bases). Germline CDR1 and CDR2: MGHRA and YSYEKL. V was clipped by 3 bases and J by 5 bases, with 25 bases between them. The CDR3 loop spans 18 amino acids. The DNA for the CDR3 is TGCGCCAGCAGCCATCCTATGGGGGGACGGGGGACCGATTATGGCTACACCTTC. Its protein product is CASSHPMGGRGTDYGYTF.

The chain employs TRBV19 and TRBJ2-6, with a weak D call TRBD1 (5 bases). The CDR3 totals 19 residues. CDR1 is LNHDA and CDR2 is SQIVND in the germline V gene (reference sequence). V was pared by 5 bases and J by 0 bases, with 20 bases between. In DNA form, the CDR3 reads TGTGCCAGTAGTTTTGTTGGTGGCAGGGTCCTCTCTGGGGCCAACGTCCTGACTTTC. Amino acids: CASSFVGGRVLSGANVLTF.

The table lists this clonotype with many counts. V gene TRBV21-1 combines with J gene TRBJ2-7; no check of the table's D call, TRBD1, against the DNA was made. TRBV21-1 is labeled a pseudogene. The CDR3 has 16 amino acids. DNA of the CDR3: TGTGCCAGCAGCAAAAGGAGGGACAGGGTTTCCCACGAGCAGTACTTC. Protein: CASSKRRDRVSHEQYF.

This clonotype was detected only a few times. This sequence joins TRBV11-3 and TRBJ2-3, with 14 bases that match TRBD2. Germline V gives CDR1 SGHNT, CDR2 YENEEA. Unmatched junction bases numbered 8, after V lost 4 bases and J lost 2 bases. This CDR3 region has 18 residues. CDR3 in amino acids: CASSSGLAGGGLTDTQYF. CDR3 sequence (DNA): TGTGCCAGCAGCTCTGGACTAGCGGGAGGAGGCCTCACAGATACGCAGTATTTT.

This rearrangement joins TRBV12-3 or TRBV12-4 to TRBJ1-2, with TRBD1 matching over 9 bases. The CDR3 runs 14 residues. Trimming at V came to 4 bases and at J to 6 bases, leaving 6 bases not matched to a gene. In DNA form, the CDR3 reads TGTGCCAGCAGTTCCTGGGACAGGGACGATGGCTACACCTTC. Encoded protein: CASSSWDRDDGYTF.

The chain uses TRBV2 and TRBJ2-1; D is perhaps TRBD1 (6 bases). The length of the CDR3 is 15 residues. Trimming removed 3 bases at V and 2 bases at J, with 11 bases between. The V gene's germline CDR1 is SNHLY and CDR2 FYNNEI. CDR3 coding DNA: TGTGCCAGCAGTGAGCAGGGGACCCCCTACAATGAGCAGTTCTTC. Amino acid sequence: CASSEQGTPYNEQFF.

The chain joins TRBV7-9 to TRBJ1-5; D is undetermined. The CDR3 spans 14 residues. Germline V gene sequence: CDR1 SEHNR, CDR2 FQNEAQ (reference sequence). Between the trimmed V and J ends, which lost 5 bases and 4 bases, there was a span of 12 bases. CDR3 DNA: TGTGCCAGCAGCCCGTTGACGGTTAATCAGCCCCAGCATTTT. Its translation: CASSPLTVNQPQHF.

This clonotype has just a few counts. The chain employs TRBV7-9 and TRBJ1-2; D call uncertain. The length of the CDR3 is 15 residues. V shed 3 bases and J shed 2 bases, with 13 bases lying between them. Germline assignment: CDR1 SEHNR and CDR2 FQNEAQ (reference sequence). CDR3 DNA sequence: TGTGCCAGCAGCTTTAGTAAGAGATCGAACTATGGCTACACCTTC. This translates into CASSFSKRSNYGYTF.

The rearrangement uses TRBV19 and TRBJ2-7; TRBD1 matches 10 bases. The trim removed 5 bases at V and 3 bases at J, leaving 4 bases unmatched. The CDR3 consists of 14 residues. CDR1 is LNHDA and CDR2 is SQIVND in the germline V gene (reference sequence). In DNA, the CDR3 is TGTGCCAGTAGTTGGGGACAGGGGAACTACGAGCAGTACTTC. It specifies CASSWGQGNYEQYF.

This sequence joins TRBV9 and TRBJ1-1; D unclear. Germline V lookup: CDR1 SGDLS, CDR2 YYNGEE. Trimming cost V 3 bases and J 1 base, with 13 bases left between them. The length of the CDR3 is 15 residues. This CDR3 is CASSAPGKENTEAFF. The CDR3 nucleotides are TGTGCCAGCAGCGCCCCGGGGAAAGAGAACACTGAAGCTTTCTTT. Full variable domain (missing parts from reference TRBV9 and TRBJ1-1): DSGVTQTPKHLITATGQRVTLRCSPRSGDLSVYWYQQSLDQGLQFLIQYYNGEERAKGNILERFSAQQFPDLHSELNLSSLELGDSALYFCASSAPGKENTEAFFGQGTRLTVV.

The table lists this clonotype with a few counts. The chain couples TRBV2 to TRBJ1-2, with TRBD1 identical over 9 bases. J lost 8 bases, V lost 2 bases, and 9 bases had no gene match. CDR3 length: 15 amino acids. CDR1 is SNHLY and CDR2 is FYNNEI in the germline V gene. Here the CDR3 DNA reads TGTGCCAGCAGTGAAACGGGACAGGGTAGTTTGGGCTACACCTTC. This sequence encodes CASSETGQGSLGYTF.

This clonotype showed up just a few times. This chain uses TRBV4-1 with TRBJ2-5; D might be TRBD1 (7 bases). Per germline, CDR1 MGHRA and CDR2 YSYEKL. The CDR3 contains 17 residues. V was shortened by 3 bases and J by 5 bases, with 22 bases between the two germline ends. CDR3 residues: CASSHTTGQSAGETQYF. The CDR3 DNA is TGCGCCAGCAGCCACACGACAGGGCAAAGCGCGGGGGAGACCCAGTACTTC.

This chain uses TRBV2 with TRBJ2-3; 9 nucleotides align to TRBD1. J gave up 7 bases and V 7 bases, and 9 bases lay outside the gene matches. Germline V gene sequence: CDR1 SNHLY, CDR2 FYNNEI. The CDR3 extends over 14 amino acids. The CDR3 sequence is CASKPGTGQYTQYF. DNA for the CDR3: TGTGCCAGCAAGCCCGGGACAGGGCAATATACGCAGTATTTT.